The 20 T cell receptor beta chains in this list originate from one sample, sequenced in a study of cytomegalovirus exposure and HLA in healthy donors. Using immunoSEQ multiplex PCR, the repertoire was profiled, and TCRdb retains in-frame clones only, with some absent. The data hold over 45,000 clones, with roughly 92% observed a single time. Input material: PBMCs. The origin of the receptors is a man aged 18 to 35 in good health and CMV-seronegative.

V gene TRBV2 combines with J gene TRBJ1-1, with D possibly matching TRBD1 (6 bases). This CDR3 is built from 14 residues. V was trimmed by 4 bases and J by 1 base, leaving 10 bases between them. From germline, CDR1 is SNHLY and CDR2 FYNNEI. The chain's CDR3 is CASSAGTPNTEAFF. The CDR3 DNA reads TGTGCCAGCAGTGCCGGGACACCGAACACTGAAGCTTTCTTT.

CDR3 region: CSVLGQLQGTQYF. In DNA, the CDR3 is TGCAGCGTGCTAGGACAGCTCCAGGGGACCCAGTACTTC. The V and J genes are TRBV29-1 and TRBJ2-5; D is perhaps TRBD1 (6 bases). V dropped 6 bases and J dropped 7 bases, with 18 bases sitting between them. The CDR3 has 13 residues. Germline V gives CDR1 SQVTM, CDR2 ANQGSEA.

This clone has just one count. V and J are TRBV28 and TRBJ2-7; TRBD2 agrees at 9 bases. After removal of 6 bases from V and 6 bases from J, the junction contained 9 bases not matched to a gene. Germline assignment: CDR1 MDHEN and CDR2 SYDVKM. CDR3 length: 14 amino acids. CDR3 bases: TGTGCCAGCAGGCCGACTAGCGGTGGCTCCGAGCAGTACTTC. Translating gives CASRPTSGGSEQYF.

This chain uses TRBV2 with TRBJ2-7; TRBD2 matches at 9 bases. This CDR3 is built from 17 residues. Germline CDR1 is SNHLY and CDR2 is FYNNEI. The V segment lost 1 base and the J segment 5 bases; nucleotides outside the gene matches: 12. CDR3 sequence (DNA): TGTGCCAGCAGTGAAGGTTTAGCGGGAGAGGATAATGACGAGCAGTACTTC. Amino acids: CASSEGLAGEDNDEQYF.

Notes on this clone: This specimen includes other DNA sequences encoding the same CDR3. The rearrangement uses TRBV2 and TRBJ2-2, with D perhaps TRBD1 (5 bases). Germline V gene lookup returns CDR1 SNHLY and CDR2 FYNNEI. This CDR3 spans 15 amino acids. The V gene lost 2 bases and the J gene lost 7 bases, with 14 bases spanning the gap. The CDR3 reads CASSETGSTIGELFF. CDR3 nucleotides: TGTGCCAGCAGTGAAACAGGTTCCACGATCGGGGAGCTGTTTTTT.

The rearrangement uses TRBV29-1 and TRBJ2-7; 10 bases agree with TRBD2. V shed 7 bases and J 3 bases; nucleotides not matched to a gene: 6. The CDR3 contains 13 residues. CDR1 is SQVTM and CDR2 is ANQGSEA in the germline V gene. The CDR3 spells CSGTSGTFYEQYF. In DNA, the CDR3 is TGCAGCGGAACTAGCGGGACCTTCTACGAGCAGTACTTC.

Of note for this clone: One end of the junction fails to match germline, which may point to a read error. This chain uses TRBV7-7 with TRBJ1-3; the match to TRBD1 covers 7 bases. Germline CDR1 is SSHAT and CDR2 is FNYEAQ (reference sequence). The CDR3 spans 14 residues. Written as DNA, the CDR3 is TGTGCTAGCAGCCCTGACAGGGCTGGAAACACCATATATTTT. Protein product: CASSPDRAGNTIYF.

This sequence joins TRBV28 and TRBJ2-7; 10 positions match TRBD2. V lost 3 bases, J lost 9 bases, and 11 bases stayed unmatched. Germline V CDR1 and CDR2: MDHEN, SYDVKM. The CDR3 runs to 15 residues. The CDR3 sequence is CASSFRSSGSIGQYF. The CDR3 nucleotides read TGTGCCAGCAGTTTTCGGTCTAGCGGGAGCATCGGGCAGTACTTC.

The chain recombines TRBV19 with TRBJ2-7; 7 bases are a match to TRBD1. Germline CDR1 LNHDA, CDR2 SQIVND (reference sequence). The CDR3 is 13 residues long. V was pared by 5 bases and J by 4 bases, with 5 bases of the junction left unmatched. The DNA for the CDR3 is TGTGCCAGTAGTGGACAGGCTACATACGAGCAGTACTTC. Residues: CASSGQATYEQYF. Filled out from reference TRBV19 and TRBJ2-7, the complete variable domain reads DGGITQSPKYLFRKEGQNVTLSCEQNLNHDAMYWYRQDPGQGLRLIYYSQIVNDFQKGDIAEGYSVSREKKESFPLTVTSAQKNPTAFYLCASSGQATYEQYFGPGTRLTVT.

The CDR3 sequence: CASRTSDYEQYF. As DNA, the CDR3 is TGTGCCAGCAGGACTAGCGACTACGAGCAGTACTTC. V gene TRBV28 combines with J gene TRBJ2-7; TRBD2 matches at 8 bases. J was trimmed by 3 bases and V by 6 bases; bases with no gene match: 1. This CDR3 is built from 12 residues. Germline V gene sequence: CDR1 MDHEN, CDR2 SYDVKM. Full variable domain (remainder filled in from reference TRBV28 and TRBJ2-7): DVKVTQSSRYLVKRTGEKVFLECVQDMDHENMFWYRQDPGLGLRLIYFSYDVKMKEKGDIPEGYSVSREKKERFSLILESASTNQTSMYLCASRTSDYEQYFGPGTRLTVT.

CDR3 sequence (DNA): TGTGCCAGCAGCTCCTCAGGGGGCGCGGACCCCGGGGAGCTGTTTTTT. Its translation is CASSSSGGADPGELFF. This chain joins TRBV7-9 and TRBJ2-2, with TRBD1 matching 8 bases. This CDR3 is 16 amino acids long. Unmatched junction bases numbered 10, after V lost 4 bases and J lost 6 bases. Germline CDR1 is SEHNR and CDR2 is FQNEAQ (reference sequence).

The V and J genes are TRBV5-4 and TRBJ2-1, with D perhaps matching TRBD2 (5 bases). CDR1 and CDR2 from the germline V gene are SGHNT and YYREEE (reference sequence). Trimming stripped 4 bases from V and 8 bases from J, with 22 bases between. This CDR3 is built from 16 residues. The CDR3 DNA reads TGTGCCAGCAGCCCCCTTTCGGCGGGCGCGGTTGATGAGCAGTTCTTC. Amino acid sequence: CASSPLSAGAVDEQFF.

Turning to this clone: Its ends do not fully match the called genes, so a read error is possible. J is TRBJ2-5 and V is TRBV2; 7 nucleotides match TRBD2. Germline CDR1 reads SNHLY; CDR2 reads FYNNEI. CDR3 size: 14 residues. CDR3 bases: TGTGCCAGCAGGGAAGGGAGGGTCCAAGAGACCCAGTACTTC. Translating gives CASREGRVQETQYF.

CDR3 residues: CSVMTSVEYF. The CDR3 DNA follows: TGCAGCGTTATGACTAGCGTTGAGTACTTC. The V gene is TRBV29-1, the J gene TRBJ2-7; 8 nucleotides align to TRBD2. CDR1 and CDR2 (germline): SQVTM, ANQGSEA. This CDR3 spans 10 amino acids. The V and J ends lost 5 bases and 11 bases, in that order; junction bases with no gene match: 5.

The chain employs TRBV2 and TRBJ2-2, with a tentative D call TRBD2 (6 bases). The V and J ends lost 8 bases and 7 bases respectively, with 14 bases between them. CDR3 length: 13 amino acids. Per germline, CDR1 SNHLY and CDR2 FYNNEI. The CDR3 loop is CASGLSGGGELFF. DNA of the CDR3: TGTGCCAGCGGCCTCTCCGGGGGCGGGGAGCTGTTTTTT.

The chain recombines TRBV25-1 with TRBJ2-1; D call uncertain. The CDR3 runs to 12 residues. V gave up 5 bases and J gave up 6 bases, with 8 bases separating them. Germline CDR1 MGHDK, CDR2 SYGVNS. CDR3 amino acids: CASSSTGNEQFF. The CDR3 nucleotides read TGTGCCAGCAGTTCCACGGGCAATGAGCAGTTCTTC.

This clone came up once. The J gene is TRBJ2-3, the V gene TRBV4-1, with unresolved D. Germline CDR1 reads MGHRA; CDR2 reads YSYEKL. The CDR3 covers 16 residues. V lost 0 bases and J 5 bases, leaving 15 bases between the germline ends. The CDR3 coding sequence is TGCGCCAGCAGCCAAGATTGGTCGAGTGCTGAAGATACGCAGTATTTT. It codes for CASSQDWSSAEDTQYF.

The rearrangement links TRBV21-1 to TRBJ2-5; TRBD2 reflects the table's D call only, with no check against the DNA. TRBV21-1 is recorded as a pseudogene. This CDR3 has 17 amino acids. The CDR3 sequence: CASSKDGTSGDGETQYF. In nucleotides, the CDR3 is TGTGCCAGCAGCAAAGATGGGACTAGCGGAGACGGGGAGACCCAGTACTTC.

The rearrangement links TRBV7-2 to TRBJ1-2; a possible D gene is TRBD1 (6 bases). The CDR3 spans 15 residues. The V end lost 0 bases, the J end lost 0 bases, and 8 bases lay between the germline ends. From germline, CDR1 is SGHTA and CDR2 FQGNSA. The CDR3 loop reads CASSLAGQPNYGYTF. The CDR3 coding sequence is TGTGCCAGCAGCTTAGCCGGACAGCCTAACTATGGCTACACCTTC.

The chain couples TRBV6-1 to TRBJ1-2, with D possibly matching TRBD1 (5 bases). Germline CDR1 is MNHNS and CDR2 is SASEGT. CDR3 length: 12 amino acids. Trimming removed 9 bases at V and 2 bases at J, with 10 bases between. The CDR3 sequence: CASPGQNYGYTF. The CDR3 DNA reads TGTGCCAGTCCAGGACAAAACTATGGCTACACCTTC.